This TCR beta chain appears in the sequencing data of a study of blood T cells in healthy people across ages. The germline V gene has CDR1 MNHEY and CDR2 SMNVEV (reference sequence). The CDR3 consists of 15 residues. Trimming took 4 bases from V and 13 from J; bases not matched to a gene: 15. A second PCR, run for 7 to 11 cycles, used a sample-barcoded 5' primer plus a J-beta primer mix. TCRdb reanalysed the 5' RACE reads using MiXCR and keeps one entry per CDR3 protein. This sample carries roughly 790,000 distinct CDR3 sequences, about 40% of them seen once, and the ten largest clones take less than 25%.

The sequencing sample was made of blood. The chain recombines TRBV27 with TRBJ2-4, with 8 bases identical to TRBD2. The TCR was taken from a woman aged 55-69 years in good health. The CDR3 DNA sequence: TGTGCCAGCAGTTCCACGGGACTAGGGTACAATGAGCAGTACTTC. This gives the protein CASSSTGLGYNEQYF.